Listed below are T cell receptor beta chains from one sample, sequenced in a study of T-cell memory formation after mild COVID-19. MiXCR was run by TCRdb on the 5' RACE reads, yielding one entry per CDR3 protein. The sample consists of roughly 110,000 distinct CDR3 sequences, approximately 22% of them appearing once. Sequencing was carried out using PBMCs or a T cell subset sorted from them (not recorded which). These TCRs come from a man between 18 and 29 years old who had mild COVID-19 (a few samples of this study predate the infection). Cell type and time point are not known. Both conserved end residues are part of each CDR3. D genes are given only for firm matches. Rows give clone size only sometimes, using once, few, many, or a class for an expanded clone.

v_gene: TRBV9
abundance: NA
j_gene: TRBJ1-2
d_gene: TRBD1
CDR3aa: CASSIGQGADGYTF
CDR3nt: TGTGCCAGCAGCATTGGACAGGGGGCTGATGGCTACACCTTC

v_gene: TRBV12-3/TRBV12-4
abundance: few
j_gene: TRBJ1-2
d_gene: NA
CDR3aa: CASSPGTVNYGYTF
CDR3nt: TGTGCCAGCAGTCCGGGGACGGTTAACTATGGCTACACCTTC

v_gene: TRBV7-9
abundance: NA
j_gene: TRBJ2-5
d_gene: TRBD2
CDR3aa: CASSPENSGEGETQYF
CDR3nt: TGTGCCAGCAGCCCTGAAAACTCGGGGGAGGGAGAGACCCAGTACTTC

v_gene: TRBV4-2
abundance: once
j_gene: TRBJ2-1
d_gene: NA
CDR3aa: CASSHESGTYNEQFF
CDR3nt: TGTGCCAGCAGCCACGAATCCGGGACCTACAATGAGCAGTTCTTC

v_gene: TRBV6-1
abundance: few
j_gene: TRBJ2-3
d_gene: TRBD1
CDR3aa: CASSYRGTDTQYF
CDR3nt: TGTGCCAGCTCTTACAGGGGAACAGATACGCAGTATTTT

v_gene: TRBV6-2/TRBV6-3
abundance: NA
j_gene: TRBJ1-1
d_gene: NA
CDR3aa: CASSYGRGAISDSEAFF
CDR3nt: TGTGCCAGCAGTTACGGGCGGGGGGCGATTTCCGACTCTGAAGCTTTCTTT

v_gene: TRBV3-1
abundance: NA
j_gene: TRBJ2-2
d_gene: NA
CDR3aa: CASSQVAVPTGELFF
CDR3nt: TGTGCCAGCAGCCAGGTGGCGGTACCCACCGGGGAGCTGTTTTTT

v_gene: TRBV29-1
abundance: few
j_gene: TRBJ1-2
d_gene: NA
CDR3aa: CSVREIDIYGYTF
CDR3nt: TGCAGCGTCCGAGAAATCGACATCTATGGCTACACCTTC

v_gene: TRBV5-1
abundance: few
j_gene: TRBJ1-1
d_gene: NA
CDR3aa: CASSLPDTEAFF
CDR3nt: TGCGCCAGCAGTTTACCAGACACTGAAGCTTTCTTT

v_gene: TRBV4-3
abundance: few
j_gene: TRBJ2-1
d_gene: NA
CDR3aa: CASSQDRPAGSYNEQFF
CDR3nt: TGCGCCAGCAGCCAAGATCGTCCGGCGGGCTCCTACAATGAGCAGTTCTTC

v_gene: TRBV27
abundance: few
j_gene: TRBJ2-2
d_gene: NA
CDR3aa: CASQAGGTGELFF
CDR3nt: TGTGCCAGTCAGGCCGGCGGCACCGGGGAGCTGTTTTTT

v_gene: TRBV5-5
abundance: few
j_gene: TRBJ2-3
d_gene: NA
CDR3aa: CASSFIGRGQRTDTQYF
CDR3nt: TGTGCCAGCAGCTTCATCGGACGGGGGCAGCGCACAGATACGCAGTATTTT

v_gene: TRBV12-3/TRBV12-4
abundance: NA
j_gene: TRBJ1-1
d_gene: NA
CDR3aa: CASSPGGVLGTEAFF
CDR3nt: TGTGCCAGCAGTCCGGGGGGGGTGTTGGGCACTGAAGCTTTCTTT

v_gene: TRBV10-2
abundance: NA
j_gene: TRBJ2-1
d_gene: TRBD2
CDR3aa: CASRSIAGDYNEQFF
CDR3nt: TGCGCCAGCAGGTCTATAGCGGGAGACTACAATGAGCAGTTCTTC

v_gene: TRBV7-9
abundance: NA
j_gene: TRBJ1-1
d_gene: NA
CDR3aa: CASSLVGRRNTEAFF
CDR3nt: TGTGCCAGCAGCTTAGTAGGGCGTCGGAACACTGAAGCTTTCTTT

v_gene: TRBV7-8
abundance: NA
j_gene: TRBJ2-7
d_gene: TRBD2
CDR3aa: CASSTTSGSYEQYF
CDR3nt: TGTGCCAGCAGCACGACTAGCGGATCCTACGAGCAGTACTTC

v_gene: TRBV4-1
abundance: NA
j_gene: TRBJ1-1
d_gene: TRBD1
CDR3aa: CASSQNRDRNTEAFF
CDR3nt: TGCGCCAGCAGCCAAAACCGGGACAGGAACACTGAAGCTTTCTTT

v_gene: TRBV5-4
abundance: NA
j_gene: TRBJ2-1
d_gene: TRBD2
CDR3aa: CASSPGTSGDRSYNEQFF
CDR3nt: TGTGCCAGCAGCCCCGGGACTAGCGGGGATCGCTCCTACAATGAGCAGTTCTTC

v_gene: TRBV25-1
abundance: NA
j_gene: TRBJ2-6
d_gene: NA
CDR3aa: CASNPGTGANVLTF
CDR3nt: TGTGCCAGCAATCCAGGGACTGGGGCCAACGTCCTGACTTTC

v_gene: TRBV7-2
abundance: few
j_gene: TRBJ2-4
d_gene: TRBD1
CDR3aa: CASSRRGTGDLPTKNIQYF
CDR3nt: TGTGCCAGCAGTCGGCGGGGGACAGGGGATTTGCCGACCAAAAACATTCAGTACTTC

v_gene: TRBV6-1
abundance: NA
j_gene: TRBJ2-1
d_gene: NA
CDR3aa: CASSLPQGGYNEQFF
CDR3nt: TGTGCCAGCAGTCTCCCACAGGGGGGGTACAATGAGCAGTTCTTC

v_gene: TRBV7-9
abundance: NA
j_gene: TRBJ2-7
d_gene: TRBD1
CDR3aa: CASFRTGGYEQYF
CDR3nt: TGTGCCAGCTTTCGGACAGGGGGCTACGAGCAGTACTTC

v_gene: TRBV28
abundance: few
j_gene: TRBJ2-5
d_gene: TRBD1
CDR3aa: CASSPRDRALETQYF
CDR3nt: TGTGCCAGCAGCCCACGGGACAGGGCGTTGGAGACCCAGTACTTC

v_gene: TRBV7-9
abundance: medium-sized
j_gene: TRBJ2-7
d_gene: TRBD1
CDR3aa: CASSPRDSTYEQYF
CDR3nt: TGTGCCAGCAGCCCCCGGGACAGTACCTACGAGCAGTACTTC

v_gene: TRBV20-1
abundance: few
j_gene: TRBJ2-1
d_gene: NA
CDR3aa: CSAPASGPYNEQFF
CDR3nt: TGCAGTGCTCCAGCGAGCGGGCCTTACAATGAGCAGTTCTTC

v_gene: TRBV5-1
abundance: few
j_gene: TRBJ2-1
d_gene: NA
CDR3aa: CASSLYFRQDTYNEQFF
CDR3nt: TGCGCCAGCAGCTTATATTTTCGGCAGGATACCTACAATGAGCAGTTCTTC

v_gene: TRBV4-1
abundance: few
j_gene: TRBJ2-5
d_gene: NA
CDR3aa: CASSQYNGETQYF
CDR3nt: TGCGCCAGCAGCCAATATAATGGGGAGACCCAGTACTTC

v_gene: TRBV7-9
abundance: NA
j_gene: TRBJ1-1
d_gene: TRBD1
CDR3aa: CASRQTGAGTEAFF
CDR3nt: TGTGCCAGCAGACAGACAGGGGCCGGCACTGAAGCTTTCTTT

v_gene: TRBV6-5
abundance: few
j_gene: TRBJ1-1
d_gene: NA
CDR3aa: CASIETTEMNTEAFF
CDR3nt: TGTGCCAGCATCGAGACGACGGAAATGAACACTGAAGCTTTCTTT

v_gene: TRBV4-2
abundance: many
j_gene: TRBJ2-5
d_gene: TRBD1
CDR3aa: CASSQDGQGGQETQYF
CDR3nt: TGTGCCAGCAGCCAAGATGGACAGGGCGGACAAGAGACCCAGTACTTC

v_gene: TRBV10-3
abundance: few
j_gene: TRBJ2-5
d_gene: NA
CDR3aa: CAISGGALYQETQYF
CDR3nt: TGTGCCATCAGTGGGGGGGCCTTGTACCAAGAGACCCAGTACTTC

v_gene: TRBV2
abundance: few
j_gene: TRBJ2-7
d_gene: TRBD1
CDR3aa: CASSEWTGRTYEQYF
CDR3nt: TGTGCCAGCAGTGAATGGACAGGGAGGACGTACGAGCAGTACTTC

v_gene: TRBV23-1
abundance: few
j_gene: TRBJ2-3
d_gene: TRBD1
CDR3aa: CASSQTDRDVTDTQYF
CDR3nt: TGCGCCAGCAGTCAAACGGACAGGGATGTCACAGATACGCAGTATTTT

v_gene: TRBV14
abundance: NA
j_gene: TRBJ2-1
d_gene: TRBD2
CDR3aa: CASSQESLWRGAYNEQFF
CDR3nt: TGTGCCAGCAGCCAAGAATCGCTCTGGCGGGGGGCATACAATGAGCAGTTCTTC

v_gene: TRBV28
abundance: NA
j_gene: TRBJ1-4
d_gene: NA
CDR3aa: CASSYTLSRRSYNEKLFF
CDR3nt: TGTGCCAGCAGTTATACCCTAAGTCGGAGGAGTTATAATGAAAAACTGTTTTTT

v_gene: TRBV4-2
abundance: few
j_gene: TRBJ2-3
d_gene: NA
CDR3aa: CASSQGESSTDTQYF
CDR3nt: TGTGCCAGCAGCCAAGGTGAAAGTAGCACAGATACGCAGTATTTT

v_gene: TRBV6-2/TRBV6-3
abundance: NA
j_gene: TRBJ1-1
d_gene: NA
CDR3aa: CASSFLNTEAFF
CDR3nt: TGTGCCAGCAGTTTTCTGAACACTGAAGCTTTCTTT

v_gene: TRBV5-1
abundance: few
j_gene: TRBJ2-5
d_gene: NA
CDR3aa: CASSLGGGVLETQYF
CDR3nt: TGCGCCAGCAGCTTGGGCGGCGGTGTTTTGGAGACCCAGTACTTC

v_gene: TRBV4-1
abundance: few
j_gene: TRBJ1-5
d_gene: NA
CDR3aa: CASSLAPGGGNQPQHF
CDR3nt: TGCGCCAGCAGCCTAGCCCCGGGAGGCGGAAATCAGCCCCAGCATTTT

v_gene: TRBV5-1
abundance: NA
j_gene: TRBJ2-2
d_gene: NA
CDR3aa: CASSGSEGELFF
CDR3nt: TGCGCCAGCAGCGGTAGCGAGGGGGAGCTGTTTTTT

v_gene: TRBV7-8
abundance: few
j_gene: TRBJ2-7
d_gene: NA
CDR3aa: CASSARREQYF
CDR3nt: TGTGCCAGCAGCGCGAGGAGGGAGCAGTACTTC

v_gene: TRBV29-1
abundance: NA
j_gene: TRBJ1-1
d_gene: NA
CDR3aa: CSVRALNTEAFF
CDR3nt: TGCAGCGTTAGGGCCTTGAACACTGAAGCTTTCTTT

v_gene: TRBV11-1
abundance: once
j_gene: TRBJ2-7
d_gene: NA
CDR3aa: CASSLVRGETPSLYEQYF
CDR3nt: TGTGCCAGCAGCTTAGTCCGGGGAGAAACACCATCTCTCTACGAGCAGTACTTC

v_gene: TRBV12-3/TRBV12-4
abundance: few
j_gene: TRBJ2-7
d_gene: NA
CDR3aa: CASSLSIEQYF
CDR3nt: TGTGCCAGCAGTTTATCTATTGAGCAGTACTTC

v_gene: TRBV4-1
abundance: NA
j_gene: TRBJ1-1
d_gene: NA
CDR3aa: CASSRQTFPTNTEAFF
CDR3nt: TGCGCCAGCAGCAGACAGACCTTTCCTACGAACACTGAAGCTTTCTTT

v_gene: TRBV5-6
abundance: NA
j_gene: TRBJ2-1
d_gene: NA
CDR3aa: CASSLAFTGSYNEQFF
CDR3nt: TGTGCCAGCAGCTTGGCGTTTACAGGCTCCTACAATGAGCAGTTCTTC

v_gene: TRBV4-3
abundance: NA
j_gene: TRBJ1-1
d_gene: NA
CDR3aa: CASSLSFMNTEAFF
CDR3nt: TGCGCCAGCAGCCTCAGCTTCATGAACACTGAAGCTTTCTTT

v_gene: TRBV29-1
abundance: few
j_gene: TRBJ2-1
d_gene: NA
CDR3aa: CSVAGLLSSYNEQFF
CDR3nt: TGCAGCGTGGCGGGGTTGCTGAGCTCCTACAATGAGCAGTTCTTC

v_gene: TRBV11-2
abundance: few
j_gene: TRBJ2-1
d_gene: TRBD2
CDR3aa: CASSLVRGIYNEQFF
CDR3nt: TGTGCCAGCAGCTTAGTGCGGGGGATCTACAATGAGCAGTTCTTC

v_gene: TRBV7-9
abundance: few
j_gene: TRBJ1-2
d_gene: TRBD1
CDR3aa: CASSAIGQGGYGYTF
CDR3nt: TGTGCCAGCAGCGCCATCGGACAGGGAGGCTATGGCTACACCTTC

v_gene: TRBV11-1
abundance: many
j_gene: TRBJ2-2
d_gene: TRBD2
CDR3aa: CASSLGRGFNTGELFF
CDR3nt: TGTGCCAGCAGCTTAGGGCGGGGGTTCAACACCGGGGAGCTGTTTTTT

v_gene: TRBV12-3/TRBV12-4
abundance: few
j_gene: TRBJ2-2
d_gene: TRBD2
CDR3aa: CASSGGLAGRNTGELFF
CDR3nt: TGTGCCAGCAGCGGGGGACTAGCGGGGCGAAACACCGGGGAGCTGTTTTTT

v_gene: TRBV27
abundance: few
j_gene: TRBJ2-5
d_gene: NA
CDR3aa: CASSPSPGTRETQYF
CDR3nt: TGTGCCAGCAGCCCATCACCAGGGACTCGAGAGACCCAGTACTTC

v_gene: TRBV7-2
abundance: few
j_gene: TRBJ1-1
d_gene: NA
CDR3aa: CASSLGVGAVEAFF
CDR3nt: TGTGCCAGCAGCTTAGGGGTAGGGGCAGTTGAAGCTTTCTTT

v_gene: TRBV6-5
abundance: NA
j_gene: TRBJ2-2
d_gene: NA
CDR3aa: CASSYSAGRGTGELFF
CDR3nt: TGTGCCAGCAGTTATTCTGCCGGGCGCGGCACCGGGGAGCTGTTTTTT